This entry lists 22 T cell receptor beta chains sequenced from one sample in a study of T cells in Graves' hyperthyroidism and ophthalmopathy. Researchers amplified the TCR beta CDR3 regions from RNA transcripts. When the TCR CDR3 underwent first-round RT-PCR, the HTBI primer set was used. Each CDR3 protein is one row after TCRdb ran MiXCR on the multiplex PCR reads. The sample includes approximately 870,000 distinct CDR3 sequences, over 35% seen only once; the top ten take approximately 8.7%. Source material: blood. These receptors came from a young man with Graves' hyperthyroidism.

This clonotype was detected a few times. V usage is TRBV2 and J usage is TRBJ1-3; 8 bases map to TRBD1. Germline CDR1 and CDR2: SNHLY and FYNNEI. V lost 0 bases, J lost 3 bases, and 7 bases stayed unmatched. The CDR3 consists of 17 residues. This CDR3 is CASSEASQGADGNTIYF. The CDR3 DNA sequence: TGTGCCAGCAGTGAAGCCTCGCAGGGGGCGGATGGAAACACCATATATTTT.

This chain links TRBV29-1 with TRBJ2-7, with D tentatively TRBD1 (5 bases). Trimming left V 8 bases short and J 3 bases short, with 14 bases between. This CDR3 has 12 amino acids. CDR1 is SQVTM, CDR2 ANQGSEA, per germline. CDR3 sequence: CSSDTEFYEQYF. The CDR3 region has the DNA TGCAGCTCGGACACTGAATTCTACGAGCAGTACTTC.

The gene calls are TRBV5-5 and TRBJ2-2; a possible D gene is TRBD2 (5 bases). The CDR3 covers 15 residues. Germline CDR1 is SGHKS and CDR2 is YYEKEE (reference sequence). Trimming pared 6 bases from V and 5 bases from J, leaving 17 bases between. Here the CDR3 reads CASMPGGEGTGELFF. The DNA for the CDR3 is TGTGCCAGCATGCCCGGAGGAGAAGGGACCGGGGAGCTGTTTTTT.

The V gene is TRBV12-3 or TRBV12-4, the J gene TRBJ1-2; maybe TRBD1 (6 bases). The length of the CDR3 is 14 residues. V was pared by 1 base and J by 3 bases, with 9 bases between. Written as DNA, the CDR3 is TGTGCCAGCAGTTTAGGGACAGCACACTATGGCTACACCTTC. Protein: CASSLGTAHYGYTF.

A remark on this clonotype: A much larger clone differs by one base, so this may be a read error. This chain connects TRBV15 to TRBJ1-3, with a weak D call TRBD1 (6 bases). The V end lost 5 bases, the J end lost 0 bases, and 11 bases lay between the germline ends. The CDR3 runs 15 residues. CDR1 is LNHNV, CDR2 YYDKDF, per germline (reference sequence). The CDR3 DNA is TGTGCCACCAGCGGCCACAGGGCCTCTGGAAACACCATATATTTT. Amino acid sequence: CATSGHRASGNTIYF.

This clonotype was counted a single time. The V call is TRBV7-2, the J call TRBJ2-7; the D is unclear. CDR3 length: 14 amino acids. Trimming took 2 bases from V and 5 from J, leaving 13 bases between them. Germline loops: CDR1 SGHTA, CDR2 FQGNSA. CDR3 in amino acids: CASSLPGRAHEQYF. Written as DNA, the CDR3 is TGTGCCAGCAGCTTACCGGGTAGGGCTCACGAGCAGTACTTC. Based on the CDR3 plus reference TRBV7-2 and TRBJ2-7, the full variable domain is GAGVSQSPSNKVTEKGKDVELRCDPISGHTALYWYRQSLGQGLEFLIYFQGNSAPDKSGLPSDRFSAERTGGSVSTLTIQRTQQEDSAVYLCASSLPGRAHEQYFGPGTRLTVT.

The V call is TRBV7-6, the J call TRBJ2-5; the D gene is possibly TRBD2 (6 bases). This CDR3 comprises 14 residues. Germline V lookup: CDR1 SGHVS, CDR2 FNYEAQ. Trimming removed 3 bases at V and 9 bases at J, with 17 bases between. CDR3 in DNA: TGTGCCAGCAGCTTCGGGGGAGGCAATCAGCCCCAGTACTTC. Its translation is CASSFGGGNQPQYF.

Only a few counts were recorded for this clonotype. The chain recombines TRBV6-6 with TRBJ2-6, with D uncertain. The CDR3 runs 15 residues. Per the germline V gene, CDR1 is MNHNY and CDR2 is SVGAGI (reference sequence). The V gene lost 2 bases and the J gene lost 1 base, with 6 bases spanning the gap. As DNA, the CDR3 is TGTGCCAGCAGTTACGATGGTTCTGGGGCCAACGTCCTGACTTTC. It translates to CASSYDGSGANVLTF.

V usage is TRBV2 and J usage is TRBJ1-6; D ambiguous. CDR3 length: 15 amino acids. The germline V gene encodes CDR1 SNHLY and CDR2 FYNNEI. Trimming removed 8 bases at V and 7 bases at J, with 18 bases between. CDR3 region: CASAMGRTENSPLHF. The CDR3 region has the DNA TGTGCCAGCGCCATGGGCCGCACCGAGAATTCACCCCTCCACTTT.

This clonotype was detected ten times or more. V gene TRBV9 combines with J gene TRBJ2-5; possible D gene TRBD1, 5 bases. Trimming took off 2 bases at V and 2 bases at J, with 10 bases between the two ends. The germline V gene has CDR1 SGDLS and CDR2 YYNGEE. The CDR3 length is 14 residues. In DNA form, the CDR3 reads TGTGCCAGCAGCGTCCAGGACACTCAAGAGACCCAGTACTTC. This translates into CASSVQDTQETQYF. The entire variable domain, with the rest obtained from reference TRBV9 and TRBJ2-5, is as follows: DSGVTQTPKHLITATGQRVTLRCSPRSGDLSVYWYQQSLDQGLQFLIQYYNGEERAKGNILERFSAQQFPDLHSELNLSSLELGDSALYFCASSVQDTQETQYFGPGTRLLVL.

Many counts were recorded for this clonotype. In nucleotides, the CDR3 is TGTGCCACCAGCAGAGATTCTTATGATGGCTACACCTTC. Its protein product is CATSRDSYDGYTF. The chain carries TRBV15 and TRBJ1-2; no firm D call. This CDR3 comprises 13 residues. CDR1 LNHNV and CDR2 YYDKDF come from the germline V gene (reference sequence). V lost 0 bases and J lost 6, with 8 bases in between.

This clonotype was seen many times. The chain has TRBV20-1 and TRBJ1-5; D is unresolved. CDR1 DFQATT and CDR2 SNEGSKA come from the germline V gene (reference sequence). Deletions cut 6 bases from V and 0 bases from J, with 12 bases between. The CDR3 is made up of 14 amino acids. As DNA, the CDR3 is TGCAGTGCCAGACAAGGCTATAGCAATCAGCCCCAGCATTTT. Translation: CSARQGYSNQPQHF.

The chain is built from TRBV5-1 and TRBJ2-7; a possible D gene is TRBD1 (6 bases). The V gene lost 3 bases and the J gene lost 5 bases, with 18 bases spanning the gap. The germline V gene encodes CDR1 SGHRS and CDR2 YFSETQ. The length of the CDR3 is 15 residues. The CDR3 protein is CASSSHFGQRNEQYF. CDR3 DNA: TGCGCCAGCAGCTCCCACTTTGGACAGAGGAACGAGCAGTACTTC.

This clonotype showed up just a few times. The chain uses TRBV2 and TRBJ1-2, with 7 bases that match TRBD1. The CDR3 runs to 12 residues. J gave up 6 bases and V 11 bases, and 9 bases lay outside the gene matches. Per germline, CDR1 SNHLY and CDR2 FYNNEI. This CDR3 is CAVQGGKDGYTF. The CDR3, as DNA: TGTGCCGTGCAGGGGGGGAAGGATGGCTACACCTTC.

The chain employs TRBV29-1 and TRBJ1-1, with D perhaps TRBD1 (6 bases). In germline, CDR1 is SQVTM, CDR2 ANQGSEA. V shed 8 bases and J shed 5 bases, with 12 bases lying between them. The CDR3 sequence is 11 residues long. The DNA for the CDR3 is TGCAGCTTCCCCGGACAGACTGAAGCTTTCTTT. This gives the protein CSFPGQTEAFF.

J is TRBJ2-3 and V is TRBV15; no reliable D call. This CDR3 has 16 amino acids. CDR1 is LNHNV, CDR2 YYDKDF, per germline (reference sequence). V was cut by 0 bases and J by 0 bases, with 10 bases left in between. The CDR3 protein is CATSRDRVDSTDTQYF. CDR3 DNA: TGTGCCACCAGCAGAGATCGTGTGGATAGCACAGATACGCAGTATTTT.

The J gene is TRBJ1-1, the V gene TRBV9; D gene uncertain. Trimming stripped 0 bases from V and 7 bases from J, with 4 bases between. The CDR3 contains 11 residues. The germline V gene has CDR1 SGDLS and CDR2 YYNGEE. CDR3 DNA sequence: TGTGCCAGCAGCGTAGATGGTGAAGCTTTCTTT. Amino acids: CASSVDGEAFF.

This chain connects TRBV12-3 or TRBV12-4 to TRBJ1-4, with TRBD1 identical over 9 bases. This CDR3 is 16 amino acids long. V trimming: 2 bases; J trimming: 8 bases; junction bases outside the gene matches: 9. CDR3 nucleotide sequence: TGTGCCAGCAGTTTAACGGGACAGGGTGTAGGAGAAAAACTGTTTTTT. Its translation is CASSLTGQGVGEKLFF.

This clonotype was recorded only once. A read error may be the cause here, since a much bigger clone is one base away. The V gene is TRBV7-9, the J gene TRBJ1-2; D remains ambiguous. Per germline, CDR1 SEHNR and CDR2 FQNEAQ (reference sequence). V lost 6 bases and J 10 bases, leaving 15 bases between the germline ends. The CDR3 loop spans 12 amino acids. The DNA of the CDR3 is TGTGCCAGCAGTCTTAGGACGGAGCTCTACACCTTC. Encoded protein: CASSLRTELYTF.

This clonotype has only a few counts. The rearrangement joins TRBV6-5 to TRBJ1-2; 8 bases match TRBD1. CDR3 length: 12 residues. In germline, CDR1 is MNHEY, CDR2 SVGAGI. The junction had 7 bases not matched to a gene; V was cut back by 8 bases and J by 8 bases. CDR3 region: CASSRTGTGYTF. CDR3 coding DNA: TGTGCCAGCTCACGGACAGGGACAGGCTACACCTTC.

This clonotype was seen at least ten times. The CDR3 region is CASSIPTGAYKAFF. The CDR3 bases are TGTGCCAGTAGTATCCCGACAGGGGCTTACAAGGCTTTCTTT. The chain carries TRBV19 and TRBJ1-1; 8 bases map to TRBD1. The CDR3 totals 14 residues. Per germline, CDR1 LNHDA and CDR2 SQIVND (reference sequence). The V and J ends lost 3 bases and 11 bases, in that order; junction bases with no gene match: 11.

At least ten counts were recorded for this clonotype. The chain recombines TRBV5-8 with TRBJ2-5, with D perhaps assigned TRBD1 or TRBD2 (7 bases each). Germline CDR1 SGHTS, CDR2 YDEGEE. Trimming took 4 bases from V and 6 from J, leaving 13 bases between them. The CDR3 length is 13 residues. The CDR3 here is CASSRQGGKTQYF. The CDR3 nucleotides are TGTGCCAGCAGCCGACAGGGAGGGAAGACCCAGTACTTC.